This T cell receptor beta chain was retrieved from a study of shared clonotypes between healthy human individuals. Across the study: The study used three CD4 naive, three CD4 memory, two CD8 naive and one CD8 memory plate per donor.

Deep was the level used in running the assay. Generated by immunoSEQ multiplex PCR, the TCRdb table keeps only in-frame clones and is missing some. Of about 2.4 million clones in the sample, 93% were seen once. The CDR3 runs 15 residues. Germline loops: CDR1 MNHNS, CDR2 SASEGT. In regard to this clone: One end of the junction varies from germline; a read error may be responsible.

Sequencing used naive CD4+ T cells from PBMCs. Regarding subset: CD45RA+ positively selected. This chain joins TRBV6-1 and TRBJ1-3; 7 bases match TRBD1. The TCR originated in a man younger than 35 in good health. Some clones in this sample may be carry-over from other donors' samples. CDR3 amino acids: CSSQGERGSGNTIYF. The CDR3 region has the DNA TGTTCCAGTCAGGGGGAAAGGGGATCTGGAAACACCATATATTTT.